Below, 7 T cell receptor beta chains from the same sample are listed, as sequenced in a study of T cells in Graves' hyperthyroidism and ophthalmopathy. Using RNA transcripts as the source, TCR beta CDR3 regions were amplified. The primer set for the first-round RT-PCR of the TCR CDR3 was HTBI. MiXCR, applied by TCRdb to the multiplex PCR reads, yields one record per CDR3 protein. Altogether approximately 640,000 distinct CDR3 sequences are present, 17% being singletons, with the ten largest covering 15%. The specimen was blood. These receptor sequences come from a man aged 45 to 65 with Graves' hyperthyroidism.

The table lists this clonotype with a few counts. The V call is TRBV20-1, the J call TRBJ2-1, with TRBD2 matching over 16 bases. Germline V gene lookup returns CDR1 DFQATT and CDR2 SNEGSKA (reference sequence). V lost 1 base and J lost 4; bases outside the gene matches: 13. CDR3 length: 20 amino acids. The CDR3 DNA follows: TGCAGTGCTAGAGGGGATCCGGGACTAGCGGGAGGGTCCTATTACAATGAGCAGTTCTTC. This gives the protein CSARGDPGLAGGSYYNEQFF.

There are many counts of this clonotype. This chain joins TRBV7-9 and TRBJ2-5, with 7 bases matching TRBD2. V lost 0 bases and J lost 2; bases outside the gene matches: 3. Per the germline V gene, CDR1 is SEHNR and CDR2 is FQNEAQ (reference sequence). This CDR3 comprises 15 residues. The CDR3: CASSLAGGVQETQYF. Here the CDR3 DNA reads TGTGCCAGCAGCTTAGCGGGGGGGGTTCAAGAGACCCAGTACTTC.

In this sample, this clonotype turned up a few times. A much larger clone lies a single base off, so this may be a read error. The chain combines TRBV12-3 or TRBV12-4 with TRBJ1-1; weak D call: TRBD1 (5 bases). Trimming left V 6 bases short and J 7 bases short, with 15 bases between. This CDR3 is built from 13 residues. This CDR3 is CASSPTAEIEAFF. DNA of the CDR3: TGTGCCAGCAGCCCGACAGCGGAGATTGAAGCTTTCTTT.

This chain connects TRBV6-6 to TRBJ1-1; TRBD1 might be the D (6 bases). The CDR3 runs 16 residues. Between the trimmed V and J ends, which lost 0 bases and 0 bases, there was a span of 11 bases. Germline CDR1 reads MNHNY; CDR2 reads SVGAGI (reference sequence). The CDR3 reads CASSYSGGRMNTEAFF. The DNA for the CDR3 is TGTGCCAGCAGTTACTCCGGGGGGCGTATGAACACTGAAGCTTTCTTT.

Notes on this clonotype: A much more abundant neighbour one base away suggests this may be a read error. V gene TRBV5-5 combines with J gene TRBJ1-6; unclear D gene. Germline CDR1 reads SGHKS; CDR2 reads YYEKEE (reference sequence). The CDR3 totals 14 residues. CDR3 amino acids: CASSLRSTNPPLHF. CDR3 nucleotides: TGTGCCAGCAGCTTGCGGAGTACTAATCCACCCCTCCACTTT.

This clonotype occurred many times. The chain uses TRBV27 and TRBJ2-2; D call uncertain. The CDR3 spans 15 residues. V gave up 2 bases and J gave up 1 base, with 8 bases separating them. Germline V gene sequence: CDR1 MNHEY, CDR2 SMNVEV (reference sequence). CDR3 sequence (DNA): TGTGCCAGCAGTTTAGGGGTCTGGAACACCGGGGAGCTGTTTTTT. The encoded protein is CASSLGVWNTGELFF.

In this sample, this clonotype turned up a few times. The chain joins TRBV5-8 to TRBJ1-5; possible D gene TRBD1, 5 bases. CDR3 size: 13 residues. The germline gives CDR1 SGHTS, CDR2 YDEGEE. V was clipped by 2 bases and J by 5 bases, with 8 bases between them. This CDR3 reads CASSFDSDQPQHF. CDR3 nucleotides: TGTGCCAGCAGCTTCGACAGTGATCAGCCCCAGCATTTT.